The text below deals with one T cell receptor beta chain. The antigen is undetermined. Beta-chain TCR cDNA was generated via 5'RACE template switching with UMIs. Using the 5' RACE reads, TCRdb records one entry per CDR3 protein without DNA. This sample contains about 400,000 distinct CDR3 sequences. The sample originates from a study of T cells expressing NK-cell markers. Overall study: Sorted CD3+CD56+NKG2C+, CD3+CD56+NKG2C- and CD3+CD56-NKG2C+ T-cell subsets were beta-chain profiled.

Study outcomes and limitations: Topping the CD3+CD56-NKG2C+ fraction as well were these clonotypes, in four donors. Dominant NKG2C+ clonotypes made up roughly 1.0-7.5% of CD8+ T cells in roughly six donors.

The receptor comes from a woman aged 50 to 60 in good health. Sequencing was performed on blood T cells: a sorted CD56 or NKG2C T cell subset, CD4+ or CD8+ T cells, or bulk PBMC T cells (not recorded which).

CDR3 loop: CASSSLVLASLDEQFF. The chain couples TRBV7-2 to TRBJ2-1; TCRdb selects TRBD1, and the lack of DNA leaves this call unchecked. CDR3 length equals 16 residues. The germline gives CDR1 SGHTA, CDR2 FQGNSA.